Given below is one T cell receptor (beta chain) in context. The antigen this receptor binds is unknown. No base quality values were provided; no much bigger clone lies one nucleotide off. Sequencing took place on an Illumina NovaSeq 6000. TCRalpha and TCRbeta cDNA libraries were built by 5'RACE with constant-segment primers, adding sample barcodes and unique molecular identifiers. Trizol reagent was used to extract RNA from every sample. The libraries were amplified in two PCR steps, and the second step added a second sample barcode and Illumina TruSeq adapters. Sequencing of the libraries was done on an Illumina NovaSeq, producing 2 x 150 bp paired-end reads. In the original analysis: With migec v1.2.7, reads were demultiplexed and then collapsed into UMI-guided consensus sequences. Using mixcr v2.1.11, the UMI consensuses were aligned to TRA and TRB V and J templates and assembled into clonotypes. A clonotype was counted as expanded or contracted only when both edgeR and NoisET called the clonotype significant, with the noise models trained on biological replicates. For edgeR calls, a false discovery rate-adjusted p below 0.01 and a log2 fold-change threshold of 1 were applied. PCA with hierarchical clustering of max-normalized trajectories of the 1000 most abundant clonotypes was used as exploratory dynamics analysis. Separately sequenced CD4+ and CD8+ repertoires were used to assign a CD4 or CD8 phenotype to each responding clone. Clones were called with MiXCR by TCRdb after fastp trimmed the public reads at Q25, and only in-frame beta chains were retained. Each CDR3 protein appears once, grouped with its most common genes and DNA. The V and J calls were determined by TCRdb, not by the authors. For this sample there are approximately 150,000 distinct CDR3 sequences; about 14% appear just once. The ten most abundant clones make up 14% of the sample.

This entry belongs to a study of T-cell memory formation after mild COVID-19 (dated by TCRdb to the early 2020s). For the study in its entirety: Most TCR sequence clusters were specific to one of the two donors. Longitudinal TCRalpha and TCRbeta repertoire sequencing tracked T-cell clones expanding and contracting after mild COVID-19 in a couple of donors. The cohort comprised two young, previously healthy adult volunteers, one female and one male.

Ficoll-Paque density gradient centrifugation was the method used to isolate PBMCs. What the research found in general, with its limitations: Clones that contracted from day 15 to 85 showed balanced CD4/CD8 phenotypes, whereas a second wave of clones that expanded from day 15 to 37 leaned towards CD4+. Some responding clones were detected in pre-infection memory, suggesting pre-existing cross-reactive memory T cells joined the SARS-CoV-2 response. The second-wave clones that peaked on day 37 were not confirmed to be SARS-CoV-2 specific. The study covered only a couple of mild cases, and larger cohorts including severe cases with pre-infection samples were considered necessary. Contracting CD4+ clones were found mainly in CM and EM memory subsets, while CD8+ clones were enriched in EMRA.

The CDR3 runs 9 amino acids, cysteine and phenylalanine included. The entry retains the CDR3 DNA only, 27 bases that are in frame from base 1. Via the germline V gene, CDR1 is SQVTM and CDR2 ANQGSEA. The junction carries 8 bases between V and J, which are trimmed by 6 bases and 9 bases respectively. The specimen sequenced was PBMCs or a T cell subset sorted from them (not recorded which). The rearranged chain carries TRBV29-1 and TRBJ2-5; the D gene identity is not certain. The receptor was isolated from an adult woman who had mild COVID-19 (a few samples of this study predate the infection). The sample titles of this study are shuffled in the database, so cell type and time point are left out; the donor was told from shared clones. The CDR3: CSVTEPQYF. In nucleotide form, the sequence is TGCAGCGTGACCGAGCCCCAGTACTTC.